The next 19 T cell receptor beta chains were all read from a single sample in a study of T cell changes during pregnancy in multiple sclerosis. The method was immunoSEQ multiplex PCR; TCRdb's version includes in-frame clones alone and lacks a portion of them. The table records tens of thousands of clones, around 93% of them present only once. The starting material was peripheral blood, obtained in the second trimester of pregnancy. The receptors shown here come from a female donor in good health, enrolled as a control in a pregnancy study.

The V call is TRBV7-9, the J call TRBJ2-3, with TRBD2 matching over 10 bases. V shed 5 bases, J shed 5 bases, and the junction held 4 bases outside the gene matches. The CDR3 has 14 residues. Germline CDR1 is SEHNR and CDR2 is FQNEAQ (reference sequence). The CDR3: CASSRLAGRDTQYF. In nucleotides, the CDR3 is TGTGCCAGCAGCCGACTAGCGGGTAGAGATACGCAGTATTTT.

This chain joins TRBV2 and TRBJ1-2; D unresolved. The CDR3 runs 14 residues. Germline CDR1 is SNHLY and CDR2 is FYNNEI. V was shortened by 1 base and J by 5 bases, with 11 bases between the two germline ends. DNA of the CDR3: TGTGCCAGCAGTGAAGGGGCAGGTGCATATGGCTACACCTTC. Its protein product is CASSEGAGAYGYTF.

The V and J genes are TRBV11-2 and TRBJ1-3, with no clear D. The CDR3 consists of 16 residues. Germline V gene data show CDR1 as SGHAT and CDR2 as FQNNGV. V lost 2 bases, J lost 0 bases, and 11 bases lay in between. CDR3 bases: TGTGCCAGCAGCTTATCAACCGCGAGCTCTGGAAACACCATATATTTT. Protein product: CASSLSTASSGNTIYF. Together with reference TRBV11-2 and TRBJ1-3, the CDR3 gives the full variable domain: EAGVAQSPRYKIIEKRQSVAFWCNPISGHATLYWYQQILGQGPKLLIQFQNNGVVDDSQLPKDRFSAERLKGVDSTLKIQPAKLEDSAVYLCASSLSTASSGNTIYFGEGSWLTVV.

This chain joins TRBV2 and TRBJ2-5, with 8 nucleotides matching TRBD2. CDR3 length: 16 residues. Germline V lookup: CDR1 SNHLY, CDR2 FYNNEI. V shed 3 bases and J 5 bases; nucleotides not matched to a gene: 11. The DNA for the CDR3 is TGTGCCAGCAGTGAGGGAGCGGGGGCCGAGGAGGAGACCCAGTACTTC. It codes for CASSEGAGAEEETQYF.

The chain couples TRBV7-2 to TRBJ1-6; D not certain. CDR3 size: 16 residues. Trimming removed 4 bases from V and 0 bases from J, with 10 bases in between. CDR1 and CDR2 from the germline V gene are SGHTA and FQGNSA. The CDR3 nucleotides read TGTGCCAGCAGCTGGTACATCGTCTCCTATAATTCACCCCTCCACTTT. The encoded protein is CASSWYIVSYNSPLHF.

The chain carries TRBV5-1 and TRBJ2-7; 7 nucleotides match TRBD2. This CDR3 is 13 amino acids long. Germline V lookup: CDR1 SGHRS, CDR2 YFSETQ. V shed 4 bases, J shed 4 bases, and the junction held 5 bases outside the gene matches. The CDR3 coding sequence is TGCGCCAGCAGCAGCGGGGATAAATACGAGCAGTACTTC. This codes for CASSSGDKYEQYF.

Here the CDR3 DNA reads TGTGCCAGCAGCTCCTGGACAGGGGGCGGACTAGGGAGCACTGAAGCTTTCTTT. Translating gives CASSSWTGGGLGSTEAFF. The J gene is TRBJ1-1, the V gene TRBV7-3, with 11 nucleotides matching TRBD1. In germline, CDR1 is SGHTA, CDR2 FQGTGA. The CDR3 length is 18 residues. The V and J ends lost 4 bases and 4 bases, in that order; junction bases with no gene match: 14.

CDR3 loop: CASSVRAGGIGNTIYF. In DNA, the CDR3 is TGTGCCAGCAGCGTCCGAGCAGGGGGCATTGGAAACACCATATATTTT. The chain joins TRBV9 to TRBJ1-3; the match to TRBD1 covers 8 bases. CDR3 size: 16 residues. Germline CDR1 and CDR2: SGDLS and YYNGEE. Trimming at V came to 2 bases and at J to 3 bases, leaving 7 bases not matched to a gene.

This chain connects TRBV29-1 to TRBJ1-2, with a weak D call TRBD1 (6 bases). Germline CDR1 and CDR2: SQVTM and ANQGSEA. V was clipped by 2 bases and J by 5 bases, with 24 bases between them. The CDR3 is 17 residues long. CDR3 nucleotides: TGCAGCGTTGAAAGGGTTGGGCGAGCAAGACAGGTTTATGGCTACACCTTC. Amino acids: CSVERVGRARQVYGYTF. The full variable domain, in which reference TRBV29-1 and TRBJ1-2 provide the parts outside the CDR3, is SAVISQKPSRDICQRGTSLTIQCQVDSQVTMMFWYRQQPGQSLTLIATANQGSEATYESGFVIDKFPISRPNLTFSTLTVSNMSPEDSSIYLCSVERVGRARQVYGYTFGSGTRLTVV.

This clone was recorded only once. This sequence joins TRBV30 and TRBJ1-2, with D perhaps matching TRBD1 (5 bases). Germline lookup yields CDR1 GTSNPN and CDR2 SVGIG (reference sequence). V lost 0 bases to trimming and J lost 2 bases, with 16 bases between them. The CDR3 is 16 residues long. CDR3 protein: CAWSVLLDSPNYGYTF. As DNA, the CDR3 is TGTGCCTGGAGTGTACTTCTCGACAGTCCGAACTATGGCTACACCTTC.

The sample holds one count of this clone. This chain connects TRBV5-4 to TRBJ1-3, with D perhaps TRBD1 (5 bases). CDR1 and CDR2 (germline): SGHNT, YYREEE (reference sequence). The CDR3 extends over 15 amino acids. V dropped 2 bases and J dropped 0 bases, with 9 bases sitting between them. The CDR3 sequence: CASSFSRASGNTIYF. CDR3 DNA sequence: TGTGCCAGCAGCTTTAGCAGGGCCTCTGGAAACACCATATATTTT.

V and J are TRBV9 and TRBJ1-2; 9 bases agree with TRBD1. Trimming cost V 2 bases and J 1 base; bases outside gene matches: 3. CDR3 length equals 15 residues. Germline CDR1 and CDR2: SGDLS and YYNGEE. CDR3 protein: CASSVGQGFNYGYTF. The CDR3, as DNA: TGTGCCAGCAGCGTGGGACAGGGTTTTAACTATGGCTACACCTTC.

In DNA form, the CDR3 reads TGTGCCAGCAGCCAAGACGGTCAGGGGCCCAACCCAGGCAACGAGCAGTACTTC. Amino acid sequence: CASSQDGQGPNPGNEQYF. The V call is TRBV4-2, the J call TRBJ2-7, with D tentatively TRBD1 (6 bases). V was clipped by 0 bases and J by 5 bases, with 23 bases between them. Germline V CDR1 and CDR2: LGHNA, YNFKEQ. The CDR3 has 18 amino acids.

The CDR3 nucleotides are TGCGCCAGCAGCTTGGGCCCGAGGGAACGAGCAAACATTCAGTACTTC. It specifies CASSLGPRERANIQYF. The rearrangement uses TRBV5-1 and TRBJ2-4; D is perhaps TRBD2 (5 bases). In germline, CDR1 is SGHRS, CDR2 YFSETQ. Trimming left V 0 bases short and J 6 bases short, with 16 bases between. The CDR3 is 16 residues long.

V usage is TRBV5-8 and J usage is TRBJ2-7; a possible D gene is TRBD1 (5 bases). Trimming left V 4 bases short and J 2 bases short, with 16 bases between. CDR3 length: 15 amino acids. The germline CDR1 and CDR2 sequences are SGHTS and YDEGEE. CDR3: CASSHLAGKTYEQYF. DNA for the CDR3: TGTGCCAGCAGCCACCTCGCAGGGAAGACCTACGAGCAGTACTTC.

CDR3 DNA sequence: TGTGCCAGCAGTGCTCCCCTTCAGGGGAATGAGCAGTTCTTC. Translated, it gives CASSAPLQGNEQFF. The rearrangement links TRBV25-1 to TRBJ2-1; weak D call: TRBD1 (6 bases). V was shortened by 4 bases and J by 7 bases, with 14 bases between the two germline ends. Germline CDR1 reads MGHDK; CDR2 reads SYGVNS. The CDR3 sequence is 14 residues long.

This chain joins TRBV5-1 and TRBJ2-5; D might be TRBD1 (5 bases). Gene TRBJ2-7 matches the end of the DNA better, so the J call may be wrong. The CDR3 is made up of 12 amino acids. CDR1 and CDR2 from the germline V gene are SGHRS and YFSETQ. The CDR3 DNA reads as TGCGCCAGCAGCCGGACGACAGACGAGCAGTACTTC. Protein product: CASSRTTDEQYF.

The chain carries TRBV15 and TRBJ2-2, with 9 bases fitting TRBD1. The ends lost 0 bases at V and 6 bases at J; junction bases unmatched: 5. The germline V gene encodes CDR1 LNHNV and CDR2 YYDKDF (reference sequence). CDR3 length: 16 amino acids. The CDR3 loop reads CATSRDRGTGSGELFF. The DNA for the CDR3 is TGTGCCACCAGCAGAGATCGTGGGACAGGGTCCGGGGAGCTGTTTTTT.

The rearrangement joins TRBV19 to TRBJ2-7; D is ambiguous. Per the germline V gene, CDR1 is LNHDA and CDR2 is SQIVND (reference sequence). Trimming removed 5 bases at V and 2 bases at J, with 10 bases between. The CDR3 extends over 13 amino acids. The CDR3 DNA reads TGTGCCAGTAGTGGGCAGTCCCCCTACGAGCAGTACTTC. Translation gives CASSGQSPYEQYF.